The 8 T cell receptor beta chains listed next were all sequenced from one sample in a study of blood T cell repertoires in COVID-19. The table came from immunoSEQ multiplex PCR; TCRdb's copy has only in-frame clones and leaves some out. This sample yields around 250,000 clones, of which about 85% are seen a single time; 5% to 8% belongs to the top ten. Specimen: PBMCs or T cells enriched from blood (not recorded which). The receptors were sampled from a woman aged 50 to 60 who had been exposed to COVID-19.

The chain is built from TRBV5-1 and TRBJ1-6; D possibly corresponds to TRBD1 (5 bases). This CDR3 has 15 amino acids. Germline assignment: CDR1 SGHRS and CDR2 YFSETQ. V was clipped by 0 bases and J by 7 bases, with 11 bases between them. The DNA of the CDR3 is TGCGCCAGCAGCTTGGCCATAGGGGTAAATTCACCCCTCCACTTT. Its protein is CASSLAIGVNSPLHF.

The chain combines TRBV6-2 or TRBV6-3 with TRBJ2-7; maybe TRBD2 (5 bases). This CDR3 spans 15 amino acids. The germline gives CDR1 MNHEY, CDR2 SVGEGT. V dropped 2 bases and J dropped 5 bases, with 16 bases sitting between them. The CDR3 sequence is CASSYRPAWRDEQYF. The DNA for the CDR3 is TGTGCCAGCAGTTACCGCCCTGCCTGGCGGGACGAGCAGTACTTC.

The table lists this clone with a count of one. The chain joins TRBV10-3 to TRBJ2-3; 11 bases are a match to TRBD2. The CDR3 extends over 16 amino acids. V trimming: 3 bases; J trimming: 2 bases; junction bases outside the gene matches: 4. CDR1 ENHRY and CDR2 SYGVKD come from the germline V gene. The CDR3 is CAISDPSGGHTDTQYF. CDR3 DNA: TGTGCCATCAGTGACCCTAGCGGGGGGCACACAGATACGCAGTATTTT.

V gene TRBV25-1 combines with J gene TRBJ1-6, with 8 bases identical to TRBD1. V trimming: 6 bases; J trimming: 12 bases; junction bases outside the gene matches: 13. Per germline, CDR1 MGHDK and CDR2 SYGVNS. This CDR3 comprises 15 residues. The CDR3 is CASSPLQGVQGPLHF. CDR3 DNA sequence: TGTGCCAGCAGCCCCTTACAGGGGGTACAAGGACCCCTCCACTTT.

This clone was observed a handful of times. This CDR3 is CASSESTGLGYTF. The CDR3 bases are TGCGCCAGCAGTGAGTCGACAGGTCTCGGCTACACCTTC. The V and J genes are TRBV10-2 and TRBJ1-2, with a weak D call TRBD1 (6 bases). Trimming removed 0 bases at V and 8 bases at J, with 10 bases between. Germline V gene lookup returns CDR1 WSHSY and CDR2 SAAADI. CDR3 length: 13 residues.

On this clone: Additional DNA sequences in this sample encode the identical CDR3. The chain has TRBV27 and TRBJ1-5, with a tentative D call TRBD1 (6 bases). The germline V and J ends were trimmed by 3 bases and 3 bases, with 9 bases remaining between them. CDR1 MNHEY and CDR2 SMNVEV come from the germline V gene (reference sequence). This CDR3 has 14 amino acids. This CDR3 is CASSFRGSNQPQHF. For the CDR3, the DNA is TGTGCCAGCAGTTTCAGGGGCTCCAATCAGCCCCAGCATTTT.

The chain uses TRBV24-1 and TRBJ1-2; D may be TRBD1 (5 bases). The V gene's germline CDR1 is KGHDR and CDR2 SFDVKD. The V end lost 7 bases, the J end lost 7 bases, and 21 bases lay between the germline ends. CDR3 length: 15 residues. CDR3 DNA: TGTGCCACCAGCCATCCCCTCATCAGGGTTTGTGGCTACACCTTC. Encoded protein: CATSHPLIRVCGYTF.

The V gene is TRBV24-1, the J gene TRBJ2-6, with D perhaps TRBD2 (6 bases). CDR3 length equals 15 residues. With 9 bases removed from V and 2 bases from J, the gap between germline ends came to 13 bases. Looked up from germline, CDR1 is KGHDR and CDR2 is SFDVKD. This CDR3 is CATGDGSAGANVLTF. The DNA for the CDR3 is TGTGCCACCGGAGACGGGAGCGCTGGGGCCAACGTCCTGACTTTC.